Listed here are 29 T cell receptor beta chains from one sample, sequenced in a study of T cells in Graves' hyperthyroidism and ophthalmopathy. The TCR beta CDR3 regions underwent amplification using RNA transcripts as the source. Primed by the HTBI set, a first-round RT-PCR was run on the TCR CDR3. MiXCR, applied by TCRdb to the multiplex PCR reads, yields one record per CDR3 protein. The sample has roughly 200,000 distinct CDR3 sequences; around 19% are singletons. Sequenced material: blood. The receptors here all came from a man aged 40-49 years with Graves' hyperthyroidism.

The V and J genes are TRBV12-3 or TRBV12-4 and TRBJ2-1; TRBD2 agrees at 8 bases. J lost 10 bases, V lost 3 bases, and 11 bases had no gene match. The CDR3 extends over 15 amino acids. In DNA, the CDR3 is TGTGCCAGCAGTTTGAGACGGGGGGGGGGTTCGGAGCAGTTCTTC. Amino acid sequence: CASSLRRGGGSEQFF.

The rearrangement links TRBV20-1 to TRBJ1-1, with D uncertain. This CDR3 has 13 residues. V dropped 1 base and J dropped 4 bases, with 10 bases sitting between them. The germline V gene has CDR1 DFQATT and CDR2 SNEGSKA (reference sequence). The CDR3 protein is CSARGEGITEAFF. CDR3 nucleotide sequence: TGCAGTGCTAGAGGAGAGGGTATCACTGAAGCTTTCTTT.

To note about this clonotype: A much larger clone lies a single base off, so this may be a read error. The CDR3 sequence is CASGFREGTGELFF. CDR3 nucleotide sequence: TGTGCCAGCGGCTTCAGGGAGGGGACCGGGGAGCTGTTTTTT. The genes are TRBV5-6 and TRBJ2-2; 7 nucleotides align to TRBD2. From germline, CDR1 is SGHDT and CDR2 YYEEEE. The CDR3 covers 14 residues. Looking up the rest from reference TRBV5-6 and TRBJ2-2 gives the full variable domain: DAGVTQSPTHLIKTRGQQVTLRCSPKSGHDTVSWYQQALGQGPQFIFQYYEEEERQRGNFPDRFSGHQFPNYSSELNVNALLLGDSALYLCASGFREGTGELFFGEGSRLTVL.

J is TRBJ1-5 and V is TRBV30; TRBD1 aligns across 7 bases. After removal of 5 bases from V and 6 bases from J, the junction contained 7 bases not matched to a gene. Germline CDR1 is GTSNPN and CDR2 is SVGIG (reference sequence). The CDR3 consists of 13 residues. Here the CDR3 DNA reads TGTGCCTGGGACAGGGTGAAAGGTCAGCCCCAGCATTTT. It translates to CAWDRVKGQPQHF.

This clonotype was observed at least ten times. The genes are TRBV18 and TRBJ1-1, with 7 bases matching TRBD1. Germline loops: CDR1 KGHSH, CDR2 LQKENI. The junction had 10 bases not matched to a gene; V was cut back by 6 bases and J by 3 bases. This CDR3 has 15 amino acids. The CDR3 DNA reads TGTGCCAGCTCGAAGGGCGGGGGGACAGACACTGAAGCTTTCTTT. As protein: CASSKGGGTDTEAFF.

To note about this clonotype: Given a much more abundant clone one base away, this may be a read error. CDR3 nucleotides: TGCAGTGCTAGAGATCAATCAGGGCCCAACTATGGCTACACCTTC. This codes for CSARDQSGPNYGYTF. The rearrangement links TRBV20-1 to TRBJ1-2, with D maybe TRBD1 (5 bases). This CDR3 comprises 15 residues. V was shortened by 0 bases and J by 2 bases, with 13 bases between the two germline ends. The V gene's germline CDR1 is DFQATT and CDR2 SNEGSKA (reference sequence).

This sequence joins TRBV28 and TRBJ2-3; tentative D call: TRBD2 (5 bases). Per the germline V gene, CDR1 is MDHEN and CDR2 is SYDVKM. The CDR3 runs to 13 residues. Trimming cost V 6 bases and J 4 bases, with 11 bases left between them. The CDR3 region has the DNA TGTGCCAGCAGCTTAAGGCGGGCAGATACGCAGTATTTT. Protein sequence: CASSLRRADTQYF.

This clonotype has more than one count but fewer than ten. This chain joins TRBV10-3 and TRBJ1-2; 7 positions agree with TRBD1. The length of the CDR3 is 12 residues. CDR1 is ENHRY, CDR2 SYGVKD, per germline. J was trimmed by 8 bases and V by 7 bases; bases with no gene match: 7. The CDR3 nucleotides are TGTGCCATCACCGGGACAGCCCGGGGCTACACCTTC. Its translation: CAITGTARGYTF.

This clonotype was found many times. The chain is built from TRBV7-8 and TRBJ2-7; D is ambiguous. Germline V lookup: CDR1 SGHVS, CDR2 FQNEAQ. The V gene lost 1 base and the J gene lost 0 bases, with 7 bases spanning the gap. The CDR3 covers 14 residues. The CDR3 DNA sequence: TGTGCCAGCAGCTTAGAGCCCTACTCCTACGAGCAGTACTTC. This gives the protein CASSLEPYSYEQYF.

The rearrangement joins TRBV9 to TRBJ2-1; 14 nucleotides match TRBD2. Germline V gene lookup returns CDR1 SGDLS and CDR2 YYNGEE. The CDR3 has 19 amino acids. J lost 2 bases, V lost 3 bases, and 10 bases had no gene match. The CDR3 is CASSAERPGLAGAYNEQFF. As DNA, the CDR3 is TGTGCCAGCAGCGCCGAGAGACCGGGACTAGCGGGGGCCTACAATGAGCAGTTCTTC.

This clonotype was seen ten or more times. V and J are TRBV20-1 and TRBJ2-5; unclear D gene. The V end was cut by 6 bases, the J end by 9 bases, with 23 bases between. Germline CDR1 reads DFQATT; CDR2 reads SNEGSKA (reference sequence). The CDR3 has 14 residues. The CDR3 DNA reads TGCAGTGCATACGAGAGGACCGCGGTTGAAGCCCAGTACTTC. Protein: CSAYERTAVEAQYF.

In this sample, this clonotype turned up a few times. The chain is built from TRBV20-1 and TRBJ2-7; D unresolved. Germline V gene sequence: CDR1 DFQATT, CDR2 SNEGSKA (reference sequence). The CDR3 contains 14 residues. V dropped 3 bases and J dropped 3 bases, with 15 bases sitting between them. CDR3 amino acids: CSASLLASLYEQYF. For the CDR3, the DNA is TGCAGTGCTAGTCTTCTTGCCAGCCTCTACGAGCAGTACTTC.

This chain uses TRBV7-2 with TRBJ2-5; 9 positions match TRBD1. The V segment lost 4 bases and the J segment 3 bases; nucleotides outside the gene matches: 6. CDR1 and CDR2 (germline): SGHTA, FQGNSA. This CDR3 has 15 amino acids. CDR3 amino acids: CASSWSGQGKETQYF. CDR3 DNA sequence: TGTGCCAGCAGCTGGTCAGGACAGGGGAAAGAGACCCAGTACTTC. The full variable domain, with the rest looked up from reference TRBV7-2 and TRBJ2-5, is GAGVSQSPSNKVTEKGKDVELRCDPISGHTALYWYRQSLGQGLEFLIYFQGNSAPDKSGLPSDRFSAERTGGSVSTLTIQRTQQEDSAVYLCASSWSGQGKETQYFGPGTRLLVL.

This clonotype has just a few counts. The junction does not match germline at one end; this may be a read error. CDR3 sequence: CANSEAGGRVYEQYF. Here the CDR3 DNA reads TGTGCCAACAGTGAAGCTGGAGGCAGGGTCTACGAGCAGTACTTC. This rearrangement joins TRBV6-1 to TRBJ2-7, with D tentatively TRBD1 or TRBD2 (5 bases each). Germline V gene lookup returns CDR1 MNHNS and CDR2 SASEGT. CDR3 size: 15 residues.

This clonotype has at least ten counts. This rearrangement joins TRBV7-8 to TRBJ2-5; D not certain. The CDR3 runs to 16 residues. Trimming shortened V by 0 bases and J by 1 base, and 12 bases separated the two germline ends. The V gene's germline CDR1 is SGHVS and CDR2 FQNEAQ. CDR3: CASSLARTPPQETQYF. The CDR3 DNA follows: TGTGCCAGCAGCTTAGCTCGTACCCCGCCCCAAGAGACCCAGTACTTC.

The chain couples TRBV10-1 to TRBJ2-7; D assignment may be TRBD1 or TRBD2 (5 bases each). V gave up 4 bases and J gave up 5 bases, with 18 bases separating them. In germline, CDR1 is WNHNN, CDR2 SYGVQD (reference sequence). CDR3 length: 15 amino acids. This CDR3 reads CASSGGVGSGHEQYF. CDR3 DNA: TGCGCCAGCAGTGGTGGGGTAGGGTCGGGACACGAGCAGTACTTC.

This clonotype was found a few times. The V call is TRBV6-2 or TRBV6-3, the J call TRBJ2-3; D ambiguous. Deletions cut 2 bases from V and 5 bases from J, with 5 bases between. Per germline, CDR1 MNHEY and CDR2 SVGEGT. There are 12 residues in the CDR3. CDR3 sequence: CASSYPVDTQYF. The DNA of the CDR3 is TGTGCCAGCAGTTACCCCGTAGATACGCAGTATTTT.

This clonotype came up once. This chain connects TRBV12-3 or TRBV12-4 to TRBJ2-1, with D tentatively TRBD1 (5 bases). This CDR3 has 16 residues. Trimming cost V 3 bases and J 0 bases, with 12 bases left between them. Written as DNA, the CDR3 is TGTGCCAGCAGTTTTGGTAGGGGAAGCTCCTACAATGAGCAGTTCTTC. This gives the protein CASSFGRGSSYNEQFF.

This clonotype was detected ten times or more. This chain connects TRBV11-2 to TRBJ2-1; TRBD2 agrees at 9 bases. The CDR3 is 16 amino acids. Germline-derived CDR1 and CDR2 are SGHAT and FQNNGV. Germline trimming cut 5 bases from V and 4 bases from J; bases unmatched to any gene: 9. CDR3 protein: CASSRGAGGGYNEQFF. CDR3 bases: TGTGCCAGCAGCCGGGGCGCGGGGGGGGGATACAATGAGCAGTTCTTC.

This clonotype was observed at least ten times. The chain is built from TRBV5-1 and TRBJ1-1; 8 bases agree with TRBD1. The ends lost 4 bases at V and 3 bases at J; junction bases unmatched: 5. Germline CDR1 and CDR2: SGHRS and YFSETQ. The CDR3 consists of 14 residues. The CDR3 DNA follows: TGCGCCAGCAGCGGCGGGACAGGATACACTGAAGCTTTCTTT. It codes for CASSGGTGYTEAFF.

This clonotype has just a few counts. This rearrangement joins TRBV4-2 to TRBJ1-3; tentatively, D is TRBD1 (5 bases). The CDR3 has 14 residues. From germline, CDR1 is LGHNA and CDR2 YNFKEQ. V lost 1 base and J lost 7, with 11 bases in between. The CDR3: CASSQGDFLNTIYF. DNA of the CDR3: TGTGCCAGCAGCCAAGGGGACTTTCTTAACACCATATATTTT.

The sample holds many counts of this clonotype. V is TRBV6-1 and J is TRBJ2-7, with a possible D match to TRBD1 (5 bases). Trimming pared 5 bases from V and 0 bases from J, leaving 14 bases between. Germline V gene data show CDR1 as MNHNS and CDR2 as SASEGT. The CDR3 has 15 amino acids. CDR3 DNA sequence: TGTGCCAGCAGTAGAAACAGGCTGCTCTCCTACGAGCAGTACTTC. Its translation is CASSRNRLLSYEQYF.

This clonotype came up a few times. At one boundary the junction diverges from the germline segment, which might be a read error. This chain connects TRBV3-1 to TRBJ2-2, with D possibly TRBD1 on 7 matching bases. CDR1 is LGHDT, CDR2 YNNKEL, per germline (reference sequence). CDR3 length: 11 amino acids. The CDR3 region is CASRRAGGLFF. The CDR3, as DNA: TGTGCCAGCCGGAGGGCAGGGGGGCTGTTTTTT. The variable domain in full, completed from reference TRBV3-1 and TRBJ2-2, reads DTAVSQTPKYLVTQMGNDKSIKCEQNLGHDTMYWYKQDSKKFLKIMFSYNNKELIINETVPNRFSPKSPDKAHLNLHINSLELGDSAVYFCASRRAGGLFFGEGSRLTVL.

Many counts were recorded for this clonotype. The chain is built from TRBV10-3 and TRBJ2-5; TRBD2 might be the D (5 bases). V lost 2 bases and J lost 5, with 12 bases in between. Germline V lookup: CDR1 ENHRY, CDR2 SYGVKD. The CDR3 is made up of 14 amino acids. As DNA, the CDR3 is TGTGCCATCAGTGAGGGAGGTAATTGGGAGACCCAGTACTTC. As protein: CAISEGGNWETQYF.

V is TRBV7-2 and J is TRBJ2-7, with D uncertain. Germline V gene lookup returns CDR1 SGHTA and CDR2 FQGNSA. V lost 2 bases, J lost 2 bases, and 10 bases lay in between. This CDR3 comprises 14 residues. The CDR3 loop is CASSLLPETYEQYF. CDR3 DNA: TGTGCCAGCAGCTTACTTCCAGAAACCTACGAGCAGTACTTC.

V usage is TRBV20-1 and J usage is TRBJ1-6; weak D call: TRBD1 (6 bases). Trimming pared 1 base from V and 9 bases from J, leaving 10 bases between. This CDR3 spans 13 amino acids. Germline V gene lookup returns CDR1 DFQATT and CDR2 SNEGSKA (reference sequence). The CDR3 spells CSARGRGFSPLHF. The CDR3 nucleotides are TGCAGTGCTAGAGGCAGGGGTTTTTCACCCCTCCACTTT.

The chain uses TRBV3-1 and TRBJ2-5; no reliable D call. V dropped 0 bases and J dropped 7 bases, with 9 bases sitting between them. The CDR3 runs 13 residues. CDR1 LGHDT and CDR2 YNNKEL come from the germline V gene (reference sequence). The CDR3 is CASSQDDRRTQYF. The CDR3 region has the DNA TGTGCCAGCAGCCAAGATGATCGGCGGACCCAGTACTTC.

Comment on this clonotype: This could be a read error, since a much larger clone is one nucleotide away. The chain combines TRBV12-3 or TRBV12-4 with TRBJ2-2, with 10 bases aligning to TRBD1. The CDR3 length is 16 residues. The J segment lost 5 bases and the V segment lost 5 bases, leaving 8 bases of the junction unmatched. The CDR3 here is CASSPRDRGRTGELFF. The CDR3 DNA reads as TGTGCCAGCAGTCCCCGGGACAGGGGCCGTACCGGGGAGCTGTTTTTT.

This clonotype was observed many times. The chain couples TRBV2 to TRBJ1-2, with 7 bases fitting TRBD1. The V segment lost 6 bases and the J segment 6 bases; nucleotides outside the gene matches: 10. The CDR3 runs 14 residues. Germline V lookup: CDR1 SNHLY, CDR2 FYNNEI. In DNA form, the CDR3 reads TGTGCCAGCAGCGACAGAGGGGGCGCGAATGGCTACACCTTC. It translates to CASSDRGGANGYTF.